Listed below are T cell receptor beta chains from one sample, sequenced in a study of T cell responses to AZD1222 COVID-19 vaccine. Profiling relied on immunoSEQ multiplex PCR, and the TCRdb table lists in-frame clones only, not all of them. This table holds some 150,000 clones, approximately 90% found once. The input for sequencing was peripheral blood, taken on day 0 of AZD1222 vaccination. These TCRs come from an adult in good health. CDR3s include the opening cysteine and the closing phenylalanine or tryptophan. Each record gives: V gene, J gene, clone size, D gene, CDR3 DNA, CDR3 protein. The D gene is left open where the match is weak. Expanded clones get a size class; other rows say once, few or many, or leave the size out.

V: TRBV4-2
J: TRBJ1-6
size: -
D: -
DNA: TGTGCCAGCAGCCAAGACTCGGGGTCTAGGTCACCCCTCCACTTT
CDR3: CASSQDSGSRSPLHF

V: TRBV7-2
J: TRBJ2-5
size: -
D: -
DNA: TGTGCCAGCAGCTTAGGCAGGGAAGGAGAGACCCAGTACTTC
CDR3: CASSLGREGETQYF

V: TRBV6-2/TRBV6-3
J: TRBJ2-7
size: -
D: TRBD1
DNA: TGTGCCAGCAGTTATGAGGGACAGGGTGGCGAGCAGTACTTC
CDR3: CASSYEGQGGEQYF

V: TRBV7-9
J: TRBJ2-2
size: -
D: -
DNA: TGTGCCAGCAGCTTAGTTAGCGGACCAACACCGGGGAAGCTGTTTTTT
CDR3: CASSLVSGPTPGKLFF

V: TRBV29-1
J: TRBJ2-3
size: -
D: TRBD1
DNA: TGCAGCGTTCAGGGACAGGGTCTAACAGATACGCAGTATTTT
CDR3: CSVQGQGLTDTQYF

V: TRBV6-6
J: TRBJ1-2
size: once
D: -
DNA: TGTGCCAGCAGTCCCCTGGGTACCGACGTCCGGTTCTATGGCTACACCTTC
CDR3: CASSPLGTDVRFYGYTF

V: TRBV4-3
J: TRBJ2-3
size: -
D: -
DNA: TGCGCCAGCAGCCAAGATAAATACCTCACAGATACGCAGTATTTT
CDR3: CASSQDKYLTDTQYF

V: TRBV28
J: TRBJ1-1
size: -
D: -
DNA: TGTGCCAGCAACTCCGTTTTGGATTTGGCCGCTTTCTTT
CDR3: CASNSVLDLAAFF

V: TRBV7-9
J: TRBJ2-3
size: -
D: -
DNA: TGTGCCAGCAGCCCCCAGACAGATACGCAGTATTTT
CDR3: CASSPQTDTQYF

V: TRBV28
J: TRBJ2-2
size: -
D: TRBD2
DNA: TGTGCCAGCAGCCTTCCCTTCGGGGGGTACACCGGGGAGCTGTTTTTT
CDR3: CASSLPFGGYTGELFF

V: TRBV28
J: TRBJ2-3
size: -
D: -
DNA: TGTGCCAGCAGTTTTATTCTTGGGATGGGAGCCTCTAGCACAGATACGCAGTATTTT
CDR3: CASSFILGMGASSTDTQYF

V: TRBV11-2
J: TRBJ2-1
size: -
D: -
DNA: TGTGCCAGCAGCCCGCGCCGCACCGGGACTGTGAGGAATGAGCAGTTCTTC
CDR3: CASSPRRTGTVRNEQFF

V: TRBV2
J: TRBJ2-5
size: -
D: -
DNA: TGTGCCAGCACGACTTTGGAGACCCAGTACTTC
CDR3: CASTTLETQYF

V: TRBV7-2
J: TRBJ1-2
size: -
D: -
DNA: TGTGCCAGCAGCTTAGTGGGATCCGGGGACGGCTACACCTTC
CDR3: CASSLVGSGDGYTF

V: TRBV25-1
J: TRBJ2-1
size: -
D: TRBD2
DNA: TGTGCCAGCAGTGAGGGACTAGCGGGGAATGAGCAGTTCTTC
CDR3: CASSEGLAGNEQFF

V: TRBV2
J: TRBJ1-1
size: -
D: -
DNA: TGTGCCAGCAGTGAGACAGTGAACACTGAAGCTTTCTTT
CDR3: CASSETVNTEAFF

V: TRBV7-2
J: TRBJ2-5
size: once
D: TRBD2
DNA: TGTGCCAGCAGCCCGCGAGCGGGGGGTCATTTGACCCAGTACTTC
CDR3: CASSPRAGGHLTQYF

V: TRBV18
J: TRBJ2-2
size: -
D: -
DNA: TGTGCCAGCTCAACGATAGGAGGGACCGGGGAGCTGTTTTTT
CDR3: CASSTIGGTGELFF

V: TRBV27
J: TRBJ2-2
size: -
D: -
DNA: TGTGCCAGCAGTTACGGGAACACCGGGGAGCTGTTTTTT
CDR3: CASSYGNTGELFF

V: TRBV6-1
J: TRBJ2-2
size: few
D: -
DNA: TGTGCCAGCAGTGAAATCTACGGGGTGGCCGGGGAGCTGTTTTTT
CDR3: CASSEIYGVAGELFF

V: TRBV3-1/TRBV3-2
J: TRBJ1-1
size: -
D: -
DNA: TGTGCCAGCAGCCCCCGGGAGAACACTGAAGCTTTCTTT
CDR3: CASSPRENTEAFF

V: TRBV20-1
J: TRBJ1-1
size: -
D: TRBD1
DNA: TGCAGTGCCCAGACAGGGGGAGCTTTCTTT
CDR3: CSAQTGGAFF

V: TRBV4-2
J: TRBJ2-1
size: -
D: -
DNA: TGTGCCAGCAGCCAGCCCGGGGACGCACGGGAGCAGTTCTTC
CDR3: CASSQPGDAREQFF

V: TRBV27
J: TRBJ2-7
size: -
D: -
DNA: TGTGCCAGCAGTCCCACAATACGGGCCCCCTGGGACGAGCAGTACTTC
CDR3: CASSPTIRAPWDEQYF

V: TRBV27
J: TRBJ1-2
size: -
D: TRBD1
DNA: TGTGCCAGCAGTCGAGACAGGGGAGCGGGGGGCTACACCTTC
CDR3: CASSRDRGAGGYTF

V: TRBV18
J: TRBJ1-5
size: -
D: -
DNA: TGTGCCAGCTCACCTGGAGAACAGCCCCAGCATTTT
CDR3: CASSPGEQPQHF

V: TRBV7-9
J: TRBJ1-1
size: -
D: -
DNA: TGTGCCAGCAGCGCAAGGGACATCGCGTACACTGAAGCTTTCTTT
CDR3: CASSARDIAYTEAFF

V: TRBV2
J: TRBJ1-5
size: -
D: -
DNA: TGTGCCAGCAGATTAAGACCCTCGGCGGATCAGCCCCAGCATTTT
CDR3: CASRLRPSADQPQHF

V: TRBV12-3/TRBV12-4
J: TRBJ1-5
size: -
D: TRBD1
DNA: TGTGCCAGCAGGGGGACAGGGGGCCAGCCCCAGCATTTT
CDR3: CASRGTGGQPQHF

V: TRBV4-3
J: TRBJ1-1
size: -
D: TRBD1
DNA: TGCGCCAGCAGCCAAACATCGACAGGGTTCCGATATGGTGAAGCTTTCTTT
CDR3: CASSQTSTGFRYGEAFF

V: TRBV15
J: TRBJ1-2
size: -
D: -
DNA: TGTGCCACCAGCAGAGATCGGTATGGCTACACCTTC
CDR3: CATSRDRYGYTF

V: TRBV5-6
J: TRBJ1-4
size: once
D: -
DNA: TGTGCCAGCAGCTTGCGGGGGGGCCTCGAAAAACTGTTTTTT
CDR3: CASSLRGGLEKLFF

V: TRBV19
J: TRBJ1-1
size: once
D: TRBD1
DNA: TGTGCCAGTAGACAGGGGGCGAGTACTGAAGCTTTCTTT
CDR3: CASRQGASTEAFF

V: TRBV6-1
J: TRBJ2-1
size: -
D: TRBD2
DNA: TGTGCCAGCAGTGATATAGCGGGACTTTCCTACAATGAGCAGTTCTTC
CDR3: CASSDIAGLSYNEQFF

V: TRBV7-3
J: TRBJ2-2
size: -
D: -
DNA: TGTGCCAGCAGCTTAACTAGGGCAGGGTTCGCCGGGGAGCTGTTTTTT
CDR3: CASSLTRAGFAGELFF

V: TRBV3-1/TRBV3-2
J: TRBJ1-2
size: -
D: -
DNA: TGTGCCAGCAGCCCGAAATCCGGCCCCTGGGATGGCTACACCTTC
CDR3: CASSPKSGPWDGYTF

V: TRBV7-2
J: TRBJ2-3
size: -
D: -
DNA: TGTGCCAGCAGCTTAATGAGGGAGACGCAGTATTTT
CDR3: CASSLMRETQYF

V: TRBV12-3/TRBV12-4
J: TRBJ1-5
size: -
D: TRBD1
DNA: TGTGCCAGCAGTACAGGGGACTGGCAGCCCCAGCATTTT
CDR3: CASSTGDWQPQHF

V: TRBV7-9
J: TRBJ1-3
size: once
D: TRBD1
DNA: TGTGCCAGCAGCTTTGGGACAGCCTCTGGAAACACCATATATTTT
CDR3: CASSFGTASGNTIYF

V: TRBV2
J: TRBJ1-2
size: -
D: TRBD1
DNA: TGTGCCAGCACCTTACAGGGGACTGTTGGCTACACCTTC
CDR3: CASTLQGTVGYTF

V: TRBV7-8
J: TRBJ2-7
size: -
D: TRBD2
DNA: TGTGCCAGCAGCTTGGGGCGGACTAGCGGGAGAACCTACGAGCAGTACTTC
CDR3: CASSLGRTSGRTYEQYF

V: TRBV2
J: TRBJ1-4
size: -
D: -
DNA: TGTGCCAGCGGGGTCCCCATGGGACTGTTTTTT
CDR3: CASGVPMGLFF

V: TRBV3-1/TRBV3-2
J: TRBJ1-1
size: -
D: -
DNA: TGTGCCAGCAGCCATGGGTATCACACTGAAGCTTTCTTT
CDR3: CASSHGYHTEAFF

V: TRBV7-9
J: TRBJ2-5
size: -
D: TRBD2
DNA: TGTGCCAGCAGCGCCAGTAGCGGGAGCCAGTACTTC
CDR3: CASSASSGSQYF

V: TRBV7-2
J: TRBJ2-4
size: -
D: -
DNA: TGTGCCAGCAACGACCAGCGGGCGGGGAACATTCAGTACTTC
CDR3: CASNDQRAGNIQYF

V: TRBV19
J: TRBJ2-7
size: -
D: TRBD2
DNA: TGTGCCACCAAAGCGGGAGTTGAGCAGTACTTC
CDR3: CATKAGVEQYF

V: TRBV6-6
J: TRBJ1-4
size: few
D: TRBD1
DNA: TGTGCCAGCAGCCGAAAGGGACAGGGGGCTCGTAATGAAAAACTGTTTTTT
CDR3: CASSRKGQGARNEKLFF

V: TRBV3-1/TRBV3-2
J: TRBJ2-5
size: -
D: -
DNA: TGTGCCAGCAGCTACCGAGGGGAAGAGACCCAGTACTTC
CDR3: CASSYRGEETQYF

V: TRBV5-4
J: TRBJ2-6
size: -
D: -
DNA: TGTGCCACTCGGTCTGGGGCCAACGTCCTGACTTTC
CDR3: CATRSGANVLTF

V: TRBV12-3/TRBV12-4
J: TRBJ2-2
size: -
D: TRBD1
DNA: TGTGCCAGCAGTTACGGGACAGCCGGGGAGCTGTTTTTT
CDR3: CASSYGTAGELFF

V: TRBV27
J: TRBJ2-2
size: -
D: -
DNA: TGTGCCAGCAGTAGCCCGTGGAACACCGGGGAGCTGTTTTTT
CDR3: CASSSPWNTGELFF

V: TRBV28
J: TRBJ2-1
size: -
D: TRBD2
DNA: TGTGCCAGCACCCTTGCGACTAGCGGGGGTTACAATGAGCAGTTCTTC
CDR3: CASTLATSGGYNEQFF

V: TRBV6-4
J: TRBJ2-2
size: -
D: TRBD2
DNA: TGTGCCAGCAGTGCACTAGCGTCGAACACCGGGGAGCTGTTTTTT
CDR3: CASSALASNTGELFF

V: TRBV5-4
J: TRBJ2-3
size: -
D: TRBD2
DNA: TGTGCCAGCAGCCTGGGACTAGCGGGGTCCACAGATACGCAGTATTTT
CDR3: CASSLGLAGSTDTQYF

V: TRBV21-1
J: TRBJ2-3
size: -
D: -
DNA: TGTGCCAGCAGCAAAATGGGCAGGGGCCCCTGCGGGGATACGCAGTATTTT
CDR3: CASSKMGRGPCGDTQYF

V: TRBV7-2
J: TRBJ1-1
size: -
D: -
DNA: TGTGCCAGCAGCTCGTGGCAGGAAGCTTTCTTT
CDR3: CASSSWQEAFF

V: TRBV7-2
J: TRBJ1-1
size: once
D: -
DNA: TGTGCCAGCCGTCTCGAGGGTGAAGCTTTCTTT
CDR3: CASRLEGEAFF

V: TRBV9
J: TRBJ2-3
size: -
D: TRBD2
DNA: TGTGCCAGCAGCGTAGCGCTAGCGGGGGGAACAGATACGCAGTATTTT
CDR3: CASSVALAGGTDTQYF